This is a list of T cell receptor beta chains from one sample in a study of cytomegalovirus exposure and HLA in healthy donors. The assay was immunoSEQ multiplex PCR, and TCRdb's table has in-frame clones only and misses some. The data hold about 150,000 clones, with about 83% observed a single time. The sequenced sample consisted of PBMCs. The receptor source for this set is a man in his forties in good health and CMV-seropositive. The CDR3 runs from the conserved cysteine through the conserved F or W. Each record gives: J gene, V gene, CDR3 protein.

j_gene: TRBJ1-5
v_gene: TRBV19
CDR3aa: CASSIDRVGQPQHF

j_gene: TRBJ1-1
v_gene: TRBV7-9
CDR3aa: CASSLARGTEAFF

j_gene: TRBJ1-6
v_gene: TRBV15
CDR3aa: CATSREGPENSPLHF

j_gene: TRBJ2-5
v_gene: TRBV4-1
CDR3aa: CASSPSPGLDQETQYF

j_gene: TRBJ2-5
v_gene: TRBV30
CDR3aa: CAGQGGNGETQYF

j_gene: TRBJ2-2
v_gene: TRBV7-3
CDR3aa: CASSSRQGSGELFF

j_gene: TRBJ2-7
v_gene: TRBV7-6
CDR3aa: CASGESSYEQYF

j_gene: TRBJ2-1
v_gene: TRBV5-8
CDR3aa: CASSFVGRLNNEQFF

j_gene: TRBJ2-7
v_gene: TRBV27
CDR3aa: CASPLLAPQAYEQYF

j_gene: TRBJ1-5
v_gene: TRBV15
CDR3aa: CATSRGGQGVQPQHF

j_gene: TRBJ2-7
v_gene: TRBV6-5
CDR3aa: CASSYKLGGSYEQYF

j_gene: TRBJ2-2
v_gene: TRBV5-5
CDR3aa: CASSPHTGAPTGELFF

j_gene: TRBJ1-2
v_gene: TRBV6-5
CDR3aa: CASSFGTWYGYTF

j_gene: TRBJ1-2
v_gene: TRBV4-2
CDR3aa: CASSQDVAGQGEGGYTF

j_gene: TRBJ2-3
v_gene: TRBV18
CDR3aa: CASSRGGTDTQYF

j_gene: TRBJ2-2
v_gene: TRBV12-5
CDR3aa: CASGLAVLQGAGELFF

j_gene: TRBJ1-5
v_gene: TRBV19
CDR3aa: CASSAQGSGRQPQHF

j_gene: TRBJ2-5
v_gene: TRBV15
CDR3aa: CATSRDRSQETQYF